A single sample gave rise to the 15 T cell receptor beta chains below, sequenced in a study of blood T cell repertoires in COVID-19. The repertoire was sequenced with immunoSEQ multiplex PCR; TCRdb's copy has only in-frame clones and lacks some. The sample holds some 150,000 clones; 84% are singletons and the top ten take roughly 7.7%. Sequencing was carried out using peripheral blood. Receptors originate from a man aged 40-49 years who had recovered from COVID-19.

The V and J genes are TRBV6-6 and TRBJ1-5; TRBD1 is a possible D gene (5 bases). The CDR3 totals 15 residues. Trimming took 7 bases from V and 4 from J, leaving 17 bases between them. CDR1 and CDR2 (germline): MNHNY, SVGAGI (reference sequence). CDR3 loop: CASTPPGIDNQPQHF. Written as DNA, the CDR3 is TGTGCCAGCACCCCCCCAGGGATCGATAATCAGCCCCAGCATTTT.

Comment on this clone: One junction end disagrees with the germline gene, perhaps due to a read error. The chain uses TRBV7-7 and TRBJ2-3, with 10 positions matching TRBD2. Germline values: CDR1 SSHAT, CDR2 FNYEAQ (reference sequence). CDR3 size: 19 residues. CDR3 loop: CASSLRASQRGGGTDTQYF. CDR3 DNA sequence: TGTGCTAGCAGCTTAAGGGCATCTCAGCGGGGGGGTGGCACAGATACGCAGTATTTT.

CDR3 sequence: CASSFGGSGGTDTQYF. CDR3 coding DNA: TGTGCCAGCAGCTTCGGTGGGTCAGGGGGCACAGATACGCAGTATTTT. The chain is built from TRBV5-5 and TRBJ2-3; tentative D call: TRBD1 (6 bases). The CDR3 runs to 16 residues. CDR1 SGHKS and CDR2 YYEKEE come from the germline V gene (reference sequence). Trimming shortened V by 2 bases and J by 1 base, and 14 bases separated the two germline ends.

The chain has TRBV5-5 and TRBJ1-1; no clear D gene. V dropped 4 bases and J dropped 3 bases, with 10 bases sitting between them. CDR3 length equals 13 residues. The V gene's germline CDR1 is SGHKS and CDR2 YYEKEE (reference sequence). CDR3 region: CASSRSIDTEAFF. CDR3 DNA: TGTGCCAGCAGCCGGTCAATTGACACTGAAGCTTTCTTT.

The gene calls are TRBV27 and TRBJ2-2, with D unresolved. V shed 3 bases and J shed 4 bases, with 9 bases lying between them. The CDR3 runs 14 residues. Germline-derived CDR1 and CDR2 are MNHEY and SMNVEV (reference sequence). CDR3 in amino acids: CASSLGFSTGELFF. In DNA form, the CDR3 reads TGTGCCAGCAGTTTGGGCTTCTCCACCGGGGAGCTGTTTTTT.

The chain combines TRBV6-1 with TRBJ2-7, with 9 bases fitting TRBD1. With 2 bases clipped from V and 2 bases from J, the junction kept 4 bases outside the gene matches. Germline CDR1 is MNHNS and CDR2 is SASEGT. The CDR3 totals 15 residues. The CDR3 region has the DNA TGTGCCAGCAGTGAAATGGGGACAGGGCCCTACGAGCAGTACTTC. Residues: CASSEMGTGPYEQYF.

The genes are TRBV7-9 and TRBJ1-1; D might be TRBD1 (5 bases). With 5 bases removed from V and 5 bases from J, the gap between germline ends came to 18 bases. Germline V gene sequence: CDR1 SEHNR, CDR2 FQNEAQ (reference sequence). This CDR3 is built from 15 residues. The CDR3 region has the DNA TGTGCCAGCAGCCAAAGGGAGGGGTTCGGGACTGAAGCTTTCTTT. Protein product: CASSQREGFGTEAFF. The full variable domain, completed using reference TRBV7-9 and TRBJ1-1, is DTGVSQNPRHKITKRGQNVTFRCDPISEHNRLYWYRQTLGQGPEFLTYFQNEAQLEKSRLLSDRFSAERPKGSFSTLEIQRTEQGDSAMYLCASSQREGFGTEAFFGQGTRLTVV.

The chain carries TRBV28 and TRBJ1-5, with D perhaps matching TRBD1 (5 bases). V gave up 2 bases and J gave up 2 bases, with 10 bases separating them. Germline-derived CDR1 and CDR2 are MDHEN and SYDVKM. CDR3 size: 15 residues. The DNA for the CDR3 is TGTGCCAGCAGTTTACAGGGTGGAGGCAATCAGCCCCAGCATTTT. Encoded protein: CASSLQGGGNQPQHF.

V gene TRBV5-1 combines with J gene TRBJ1-2; 9 positions match TRBD1. With 4 bases clipped from V and 6 bases from J, the junction kept 4 bases outside the gene matches. The CDR3 runs to 13 residues. Germline-derived CDR1 and CDR2 are SGHRS and YFSETQ. CDR3 in amino acids: CASSPGQGHGYTF. The DNA for the CDR3 is TGCGCCAGCAGCCCGGGACAGGGCCATGGCTACACCTTC.

The rearrangement uses TRBV7-3 and TRBJ2-2; 8 positions agree with TRBD2. Germline values: CDR1 SGHTA, CDR2 FQGTGA. The CDR3 is 16 amino acids. After removal of 5 bases from V and 5 bases from J, the junction contained 10 bases not matched to a gene. CDR3 DNA: TGTGCCAGCAGCCCCGGGACTAGATTTGGGACCGGGGAGCTGTTTTTT. Translation gives CASSPGTRFGTGELFF.

The chain is built from TRBV28 and TRBJ1-1; D is ambiguous. This CDR3 spans 14 amino acids. Germline V gene lookup returns CDR1 MDHEN and CDR2 SYDVKM. V lost 2 bases and J 4 bases, leaving 11 bases between the germline ends. CDR3 coding DNA: TGTGCCAGCAGTTTAGAGGAGGGAGGCACTGAAGCTTTCTTT. Its protein product is CASSLEEGGTEAFF.

This clone has a handful of counts. The rearrangement uses TRBV7-8 and TRBJ2-2; TRBD1 is a possible D gene (6 bases). The V gene lost 5 bases and the J gene lost 0 bases, with 10 bases spanning the gap. Per the germline V gene, CDR1 is SGHVS and CDR2 is FQNEAQ. The CDR3 is 15 residues long. The CDR3 sequence: CASSLGQTNTGELFF. The CDR3 bases are TGTGCCAGCAGCCTGGGACAAACGAACACCGGGGAGCTGTTTTTT.

J is TRBJ2-1 and V is TRBV7-3, with TRBD2 identical over 8 bases. The trim removed 0 bases at V and 12 bases at J, leaving 4 bases unmatched. The CDR3 is 13 residues long. Germline V gives CDR1 SGHTA, CDR2 FQGTGA. The CDR3 loop is CASSLTSSGGQFF. The CDR3 DNA reads TGTGCCAGCAGCTTAACGTCGAGCGGGGGGCAGTTCTTC.

The chain joins TRBV6-5 to TRBJ1-2; 8 bases are shared with TRBD1. This CDR3 comprises 15 residues. Per the germline V gene, CDR1 is MNHEY and CDR2 is SVGAGI. Trimming cost V 2 bases and J 5 bases; bases outside gene matches: 7. In DNA form, the CDR3 reads TGTGCCAGCAGTTACATACAGGGGGATTTTTATGGCTACACCTTC. It encodes CASSYIQGDFYGYTF.

The genes are TRBV6-2 or TRBV6-3 and TRBJ2-1; 8 positions agree with TRBD2. CDR1 and CDR2 from the germline V gene are MNHEY and SVGEGT. The CDR3 spans 15 residues. V gave up 5 bases and J gave up 0 bases; unmatched junction bases: 3. CDR3 nucleotides: TGTGCCAGCAGTCGAAGCGGGAGCTCCTACAATGAGCAGTTCTTC. Translation: CASSRSGSSYNEQFF.